This TCR beta chain was profiled in a study of naive and memory T cell subsets. This clonotype has only a few counts. What it recognizes is unknown. The V end was cut by 4 bases, the J end by 8 bases, with 8 bases between. CDR1 is MGHRA, CDR2 YSYEKL, per germline. The CDR3 runs to 11 residues. Notes on the study in general: A clonotype means one alpha or beta sequence, not an alpha/beta pair. RNA-based TCR counts may shift with T cell activation and differentiation. TCR abundance followed a power law differing between naive and memory subsets.

An equimolar mix of two oligonucleotides served as the beta constant-region primer for TRBC1 and TRBC2. An oligonucleotide with the SP2 primer and a 12-nucleotide UMI was ligated to the cDNA 3' end. MiXCR, run by TCRdb on the UMI-ligation and nested PCR reads, gives a single entry per CDR3 protein. Of roughly 40,000 distinct CDR3 sequences listed, 10% to 15% were seen once; the top ten hold 22%. This chain connects TRBV4-1 to TRBJ1-1; D may be TRBD1 (6 bases). The sequence came from a human donor in good health. The specimen sequenced was effector memory CD4+ T cells from blood. Subset described: effector memory, CD45RA- CD27-. The CDR3 region is CASSRQGEAFF. The CDR3 DNA reads TGCGCCAGCAGCCGCCAGGGGGAAGCTTTCTTT.